Below, 28 T cell receptor beta chains from the same sample are listed, as sequenced in a study of blood T cell repertoires in COVID-19. Using immunoSEQ multiplex PCR, the repertoire was profiled, and TCRdb retains in-frame clones only, with some absent. Among about 190,000 clones listed, about 78% were seen once. Sample: PBMCs or T cells enriched from blood (not recorded which). Receptors originate from a woman in her 50s who had recovered from COVID-19.

This rearrangement joins TRBV27 to TRBJ2-3, with 8 bases lining up with TRBD2. V shed 2 bases and J 2 bases; nucleotides not matched to a gene: 9. The length of the CDR3 is 17 residues. CDR1 is MNHEY, CDR2 SMNVEV, per germline (reference sequence). The chain's CDR3 is CASSLLVAGGTTDTQYF. The CDR3 bases are TGTGCCAGCAGTTTACTCGTTGCGGGAGGAACCACAGATACGCAGTATTTT.

The chain combines TRBV24-1 with TRBJ2-2; the D is unclear. From germline, CDR1 is KGHDR and CDR2 SFDVKD. The CDR3 runs 14 residues. Trimming cost V 0 bases and J 4 bases, with 5 bases left between them. The CDR3 DNA reads as TGTGCCACCAGTGATTTGCAGGTCACCGGGGAGCTGTTTTTT. This codes for CATSDLQVTGELFF.

As concerns this clone: At one end, the junction sequence differs from germline, possibly due to a read error. This rearrangement joins TRBV10-3 to TRBJ2-7, with D possibly being TRBD1 (6 bases). CDR1 is ENHRY, CDR2 SYGVKD, per germline. This CDR3 contains 11 residues. CDR3 nucleotides: TGTGCCATCACTGAGGGACAACAGCAGTACTTC. It specifies CAITEGQQQYF.

The rearrangement uses TRBV5-1 and TRBJ2-7, with D maybe TRBD1 (6 bases). V was shortened by 4 bases and J by 4 bases, with 21 bases between the two germline ends. The germline V gene encodes CDR1 SGHRS and CDR2 YFSETQ. This CDR3 spans 16 amino acids. The CDR3 loop is CASSQRPDRQLYEQYF. The CDR3 DNA reads TGCGCCAGCAGCCAGAGACCGGACAGACAGCTTTACGAGCAGTACTTC.

The J gene is TRBJ1-4, the V gene TRBV18; D perhaps matches TRBD1 (6 bases). Trimming removed 2 bases at V and 7 bases at J, with 14 bases between. In germline, CDR1 is KGHSH, CDR2 LQKENI. This CDR3 comprises 15 residues. The DNA for the CDR3 is TGTGCCAGCTCACCAAGACAGGCCCGGGGTGAAAAACTGTTTTTT. This sequence encodes CASSPRQARGEKLFF.

This clone has only a few counts. This chain connects TRBV6-5 to TRBJ2-1, with 7 positions matching TRBD2. Germline V lookup: CDR1 MNHEY, CDR2 SVGAGI. J lost 8 bases, V lost 8 bases, and 12 bases had no gene match. CDR3 length: 14 amino acids. This CDR3 reads CASHSGGGRDEQFF. Here the CDR3 DNA reads TGTGCCAGCCACTCCGGGGGAGGGCGCGATGAGCAGTTCTTC.

This clone was observed once. The chain carries TRBV7-7 and TRBJ2-1, with 7 bases aligning to TRBD1. There are 13 residues in the CDR3. The trim removed 4 bases at V and 9 bases at J, leaving 6 bases unmatched. CDR1 and CDR2 from the germline V gene are SSHAT and FNYEAQ (reference sequence). The DNA of the CDR3 is TGTGCCAGCAGCTCCTCAACAGGGGTTGAGCAGTTCTTC. It codes for CASSSSTGVEQFF.

The rearrangement joins TRBV24-1 to TRBJ1-5; D is ambiguous. In germline, CDR1 is KGHDR, CDR2 SFDVKD. This CDR3 has 19 amino acids. V lost 3 bases and J 1 base, leaving 21 bases between the germline ends. The CDR3 bases are TGTGCCACCAGTGATCCGTCACCTACAGATTATTCGAGCAATCAGCCCCAGCATTTT. Its translation: CATSDPSPTDYSSNQPQHF.

In its sample, this clone was seen once. V is TRBV28 and J is TRBJ2-1; TRBD1 might be the D (5 bases). Germline CDR1 is MDHEN and CDR2 is SYDVKM. The V end lost 7 bases, the J end lost 4 bases, and 8 bases lay between the germline ends. This CDR3 has 12 residues. The CDR3: CASKRQYNEQFF. DNA for the CDR3: TGTGCCAGCAAACGACAGTACAATGAGCAGTTCTTC.

The chain has TRBV11-2 and TRBJ2-1; D might be TRBD2 (6 bases). Between the trimmed V and J ends, which lost 2 bases and 7 bases, there was a span of 6 bases. Germline V lookup: CDR1 SGHAT, CDR2 FQNNGV. The CDR3 is made up of 12 amino acids. The DNA for the CDR3 is TGTGCCAGCAGCTTAAGCGGGAATGAGCAGTTCTTC. It encodes CASSLSGNEQFF.

As DNA, the CDR3 is TGTGCCAGCAGGCAGGGATATAATTCACCCCTCCACTTT. This encodes CASRQGYNSPLHF. This chain links TRBV6-5 with TRBJ1-6, with D tentatively TRBD1 (5 bases). The CDR3 is 13 amino acids. Germline V CDR1 and CDR2: MNHEY, SVGAGI. Trimming removed 6 bases from V and 4 bases from J, with 7 bases in between.

J is TRBJ1-5 and V is TRBV5-6, with D uncertain. This CDR3 spans 13 amino acids. Germline assignment: CDR1 SGHDT and CDR2 YYEEEE. Trimming removed 5 bases from V and 7 bases from J, with 13 bases in between. CDR3 residues: CASRKGSGQPQHF. CDR3 DNA: TGTGCCAGCAGGAAAGGGAGCGGGCAGCCCCAGCATTTT.

This clone appeared once. J is TRBJ2-7 and V is TRBV28; TRBD2 is a possible D gene (5 bases). Trimming took off 6 bases at V and 4 bases at J, with 10 bases between the two ends. CDR3 length: 12 amino acids. CDR1 and CDR2 from the germline V gene are MDHEN and SYDVKM. DNA of the CDR3: TGTGCCAGCAGGGACCCGGGGTACGAGCAGTACTTC. It yields the protein CASRDPGYEQYF.

This clone appeared a single time. The rearrangement links TRBV11-2 to TRBJ2-1; 10 bases align to TRBD1. Germline V gene sequence: CDR1 SGHAT, CDR2 FQNNGV. The CDR3 has 15 amino acids. V shed 5 bases, J shed 4 bases, and the junction held 5 bases outside the gene matches. The CDR3 DNA sequence: TGTGCCAGCAGCCCGGGACAGGGGTCTTACAATGAGCAGTTCTTC. Its translation is CASSPGQGSYNEQFF.

The genes are TRBV5-1 and TRBJ2-3, with D possibly TRBD1 on 6 matching bases. The CDR3 totals 15 residues. Trimming cost V 0 bases and J 6 bases, with 14 bases left between them. CDR1 and CDR2 from the germline V gene are SGHRS and YFSETQ. CDR3 sequence reads: CASSLADSERDTQYF. As DNA, the CDR3 is TGCGCCAGCAGCTTGGCGGACAGCGAGCGGGATACGCAGTATTTT.

The chain employs TRBV29-1 and TRBJ1-5; the match to TRBD1 covers 7 bases. CDR3 length equals 13 residues. Per germline, CDR1 SQVTM and CDR2 ANQGSEA. J lost 4 bases, V lost 7 bases, and 7 bases had no gene match. Written as DNA, the CDR3 is TGCAGCGGGACCACAGGGGTGAATCAGCCCCAGCATTTT. It specifies CSGTTGVNQPQHF. The full variable domain, rest sourced from reference TRBV29-1 and TRBJ1-5, is SAVISQKPSRDICQRGTSLTIQCQVDSQVTMMFWYRQQPGQSLTLIATANQGSEATYESGFVIDKFPISRPNLTFSTLTVSNMSPEDSSIYLCSGTTGVNQPQHFGDGTRLSIL.

This chain links TRBV5-4 with TRBJ1-1, with TRBD1 as a possible D gene (5 bases). CDR3 length equals 15 residues. The V gene lost 4 bases and the J gene lost 3 bases, with 16 bases spanning the gap. CDR1 and CDR2 (germline): SGHNT, YYREEE (reference sequence). CDR3 amino acids: CASSDWGGRDTEAFF. The DNA for the CDR3 is TGTGCCAGCAGCGACTGGGGGGGACGGGACACTGAAGCTTTCTTT.

This clone was counted a few times. The chain is built from TRBV19 and TRBJ1-4; 7 bases are shared with TRBD1. Germline V CDR1 and CDR2: LNHDA, SQIVND (reference sequence). The ends lost 4 bases at V and 4 bases at J; junction bases unmatched: 3. The CDR3 extends over 14 amino acids. CDR3 nucleotides: TGTGCCAGTAGTACCGGGACAGTTAATGAAAAACTGTTTTTT. Its protein product is CASSTGTVNEKLFF.

The chain combines TRBV9 with TRBJ2-7; weak D call: TRBD2 (5 bases). The V and J ends lost 0 bases and 6 bases respectively, with 16 bases between them. This CDR3 region has 15 residues. The germline gives CDR1 SGDLS, CDR2 YYNGEE. CDR3 in DNA: TGTGCCAGCAGCGTAGTATCCCTTCCTGGGAGCGAGCAGTACTTC. Its translation is CASSVVSLPGSEQYF.

The chain couples TRBV10-3 to TRBJ2-3, with a possible D match to TRBD1 (6 bases). V shed 10 bases and J shed 2 bases, with 13 bases lying between them. CDR1 is ENHRY, CDR2 SYGVKD, per germline. The CDR3 has 13 amino acids. The CDR3 here is CATLQGSTDTQYF. The CDR3, as DNA: TGTGCCACCCTACAGGGATCCACAGATACGCAGTATTTT.

The J gene is TRBJ1-2, the V gene TRBV10-3, with D possibly being TRBD1 (6 bases). CDR1 is ENHRY, CDR2 SYGVKD, per germline. V lost 3 bases to trimming and J lost 4 bases, with 9 bases between them. The CDR3 length is 13 residues. CDR3 sequence: CAISEQGGYGYTF. The DNA of the CDR3 is TGTGCCATCAGTGAACAGGGCGGCTATGGCTACACCTTC.

The chain links TRBV2 to TRBJ2-5; TRBD2 might be the D (6 bases). The V end lost 6 bases, the J end lost 5 bases, and 16 bases lay between the germline ends. CDR1 is SNHLY, CDR2 FYNNEI, per germline. This CDR3 has 14 amino acids. CDR3 DNA: TGTGCCAGCAGCCTCGGGACTCCGCGGGAGACCCAGTACTTC. Residues: CASSLGTPRETQYF. Based on the CDR3 plus reference TRBV2 and TRBJ2-5, the full variable domain is EPEVTQTPSHQVTQMGQEVILRCVPISNHLYFYWYRQILGQKVEFLVSFYNNEISEKSEIFDDQFSVERPDGSNFTLKIRSTKLEDSAMYFCASSLGTPRETQYFGPGTRLLVL.

The chain combines TRBV14 with TRBJ2-7; 8 positions agree with TRBD2. The length of the CDR3 is 19 residues. V was pared by 0 bases and J by 2 bases, with 15 bases of the junction left unmatched. From germline, CDR1 is SGHDN and CDR2 FVKESK. CDR3 sequence (DNA): TGTGCCAGCAGCCAAGAAGGGAGGGAAGCGGGGGTCGCCCCCTACGAGCAGTACTTC. Translation gives CASSQEGREAGVAPYEQYF.

The chain combines TRBV7-2 with TRBJ2-3; 9 bases align to TRBD2. Looked up from germline, CDR1 is SGHTA and CDR2 is FQGNSA. This CDR3 contains 17 residues. V gave up 0 bases and J gave up 4 bases; unmatched junction bases: 8. CDR3 bases: TGTGCCAGCAGCTTAGCTGGCGGTAGCGGGAGCCCAGATACGCAGTATTTT. Protein product: CASSLAGGSGSPDTQYF. The entire variable domain, with the rest obtained from reference TRBV7-2 and TRBJ2-3, is as follows: GAGVSQSPSNKVTEKGKDVELRCDPISGHTALYWYRQSLGQGLEFLIYFQGNSAPDKSGLPSDRFSAERTGGSVSTLTIQRTQQEDSAVYLCASSLAGGSGSPDTQYFGPGTRLTVL.

J is TRBJ1-5 and V is TRBV29-1; D unclear. The CDR3 totals 13 residues. Germline assignment: CDR1 SQVTM and CDR2 ANQGSEA. V shed 0 bases and J shed 6 bases, with 9 bases lying between them. CDR3: CSVEEEGGQPQHF. CDR3 DNA sequence: TGCAGCGTTGAAGAAGAGGGTGGTCAGCCCCAGCATTTT.

The CDR3 bases are TGTGCCAGCAGTGAAGGGGCAGGGGGCAATCAGCCCCAGCATTTT. This gives the protein CASSEGAGGNQPQHF. V gene TRBV2 combines with J gene TRBJ1-5, with D tentatively TRBD1 (6 bases). The ends were cut back, 1 base at V and 2 bases at J, with 9 bases in the middle. The CDR3 is made up of 15 amino acids. Germline V gives CDR1 SNHLY, CDR2 FYNNEI.

This chain joins TRBV24-1 and TRBJ2-7; D call uncertain. Germline V gene sequence: CDR1 KGHDR, CDR2 SFDVKD. The CDR3 loop spans 12 amino acids. V lost 3 bases, J lost 9 bases, and 11 bases lay in between. CDR3 amino acids: CATSDGRSGQYF. The CDR3 coding sequence is TGTGCCACCAGTGATGGTCGTTCGGGGCAGTACTTC.

This chain joins TRBV28 and TRBJ2-7; no clear D gene. Per the germline V gene, CDR1 is MDHEN and CDR2 is SYDVKM. The CDR3 sequence is 13 residues long. Trimming took 4 bases from V and 3 from J, leaving 10 bases between them. This CDR3 is CASSSGPYYEQYF. The CDR3 DNA reads TGTGCCAGCAGTTCCGGTCCCTACTACGAGCAGTACTTC.